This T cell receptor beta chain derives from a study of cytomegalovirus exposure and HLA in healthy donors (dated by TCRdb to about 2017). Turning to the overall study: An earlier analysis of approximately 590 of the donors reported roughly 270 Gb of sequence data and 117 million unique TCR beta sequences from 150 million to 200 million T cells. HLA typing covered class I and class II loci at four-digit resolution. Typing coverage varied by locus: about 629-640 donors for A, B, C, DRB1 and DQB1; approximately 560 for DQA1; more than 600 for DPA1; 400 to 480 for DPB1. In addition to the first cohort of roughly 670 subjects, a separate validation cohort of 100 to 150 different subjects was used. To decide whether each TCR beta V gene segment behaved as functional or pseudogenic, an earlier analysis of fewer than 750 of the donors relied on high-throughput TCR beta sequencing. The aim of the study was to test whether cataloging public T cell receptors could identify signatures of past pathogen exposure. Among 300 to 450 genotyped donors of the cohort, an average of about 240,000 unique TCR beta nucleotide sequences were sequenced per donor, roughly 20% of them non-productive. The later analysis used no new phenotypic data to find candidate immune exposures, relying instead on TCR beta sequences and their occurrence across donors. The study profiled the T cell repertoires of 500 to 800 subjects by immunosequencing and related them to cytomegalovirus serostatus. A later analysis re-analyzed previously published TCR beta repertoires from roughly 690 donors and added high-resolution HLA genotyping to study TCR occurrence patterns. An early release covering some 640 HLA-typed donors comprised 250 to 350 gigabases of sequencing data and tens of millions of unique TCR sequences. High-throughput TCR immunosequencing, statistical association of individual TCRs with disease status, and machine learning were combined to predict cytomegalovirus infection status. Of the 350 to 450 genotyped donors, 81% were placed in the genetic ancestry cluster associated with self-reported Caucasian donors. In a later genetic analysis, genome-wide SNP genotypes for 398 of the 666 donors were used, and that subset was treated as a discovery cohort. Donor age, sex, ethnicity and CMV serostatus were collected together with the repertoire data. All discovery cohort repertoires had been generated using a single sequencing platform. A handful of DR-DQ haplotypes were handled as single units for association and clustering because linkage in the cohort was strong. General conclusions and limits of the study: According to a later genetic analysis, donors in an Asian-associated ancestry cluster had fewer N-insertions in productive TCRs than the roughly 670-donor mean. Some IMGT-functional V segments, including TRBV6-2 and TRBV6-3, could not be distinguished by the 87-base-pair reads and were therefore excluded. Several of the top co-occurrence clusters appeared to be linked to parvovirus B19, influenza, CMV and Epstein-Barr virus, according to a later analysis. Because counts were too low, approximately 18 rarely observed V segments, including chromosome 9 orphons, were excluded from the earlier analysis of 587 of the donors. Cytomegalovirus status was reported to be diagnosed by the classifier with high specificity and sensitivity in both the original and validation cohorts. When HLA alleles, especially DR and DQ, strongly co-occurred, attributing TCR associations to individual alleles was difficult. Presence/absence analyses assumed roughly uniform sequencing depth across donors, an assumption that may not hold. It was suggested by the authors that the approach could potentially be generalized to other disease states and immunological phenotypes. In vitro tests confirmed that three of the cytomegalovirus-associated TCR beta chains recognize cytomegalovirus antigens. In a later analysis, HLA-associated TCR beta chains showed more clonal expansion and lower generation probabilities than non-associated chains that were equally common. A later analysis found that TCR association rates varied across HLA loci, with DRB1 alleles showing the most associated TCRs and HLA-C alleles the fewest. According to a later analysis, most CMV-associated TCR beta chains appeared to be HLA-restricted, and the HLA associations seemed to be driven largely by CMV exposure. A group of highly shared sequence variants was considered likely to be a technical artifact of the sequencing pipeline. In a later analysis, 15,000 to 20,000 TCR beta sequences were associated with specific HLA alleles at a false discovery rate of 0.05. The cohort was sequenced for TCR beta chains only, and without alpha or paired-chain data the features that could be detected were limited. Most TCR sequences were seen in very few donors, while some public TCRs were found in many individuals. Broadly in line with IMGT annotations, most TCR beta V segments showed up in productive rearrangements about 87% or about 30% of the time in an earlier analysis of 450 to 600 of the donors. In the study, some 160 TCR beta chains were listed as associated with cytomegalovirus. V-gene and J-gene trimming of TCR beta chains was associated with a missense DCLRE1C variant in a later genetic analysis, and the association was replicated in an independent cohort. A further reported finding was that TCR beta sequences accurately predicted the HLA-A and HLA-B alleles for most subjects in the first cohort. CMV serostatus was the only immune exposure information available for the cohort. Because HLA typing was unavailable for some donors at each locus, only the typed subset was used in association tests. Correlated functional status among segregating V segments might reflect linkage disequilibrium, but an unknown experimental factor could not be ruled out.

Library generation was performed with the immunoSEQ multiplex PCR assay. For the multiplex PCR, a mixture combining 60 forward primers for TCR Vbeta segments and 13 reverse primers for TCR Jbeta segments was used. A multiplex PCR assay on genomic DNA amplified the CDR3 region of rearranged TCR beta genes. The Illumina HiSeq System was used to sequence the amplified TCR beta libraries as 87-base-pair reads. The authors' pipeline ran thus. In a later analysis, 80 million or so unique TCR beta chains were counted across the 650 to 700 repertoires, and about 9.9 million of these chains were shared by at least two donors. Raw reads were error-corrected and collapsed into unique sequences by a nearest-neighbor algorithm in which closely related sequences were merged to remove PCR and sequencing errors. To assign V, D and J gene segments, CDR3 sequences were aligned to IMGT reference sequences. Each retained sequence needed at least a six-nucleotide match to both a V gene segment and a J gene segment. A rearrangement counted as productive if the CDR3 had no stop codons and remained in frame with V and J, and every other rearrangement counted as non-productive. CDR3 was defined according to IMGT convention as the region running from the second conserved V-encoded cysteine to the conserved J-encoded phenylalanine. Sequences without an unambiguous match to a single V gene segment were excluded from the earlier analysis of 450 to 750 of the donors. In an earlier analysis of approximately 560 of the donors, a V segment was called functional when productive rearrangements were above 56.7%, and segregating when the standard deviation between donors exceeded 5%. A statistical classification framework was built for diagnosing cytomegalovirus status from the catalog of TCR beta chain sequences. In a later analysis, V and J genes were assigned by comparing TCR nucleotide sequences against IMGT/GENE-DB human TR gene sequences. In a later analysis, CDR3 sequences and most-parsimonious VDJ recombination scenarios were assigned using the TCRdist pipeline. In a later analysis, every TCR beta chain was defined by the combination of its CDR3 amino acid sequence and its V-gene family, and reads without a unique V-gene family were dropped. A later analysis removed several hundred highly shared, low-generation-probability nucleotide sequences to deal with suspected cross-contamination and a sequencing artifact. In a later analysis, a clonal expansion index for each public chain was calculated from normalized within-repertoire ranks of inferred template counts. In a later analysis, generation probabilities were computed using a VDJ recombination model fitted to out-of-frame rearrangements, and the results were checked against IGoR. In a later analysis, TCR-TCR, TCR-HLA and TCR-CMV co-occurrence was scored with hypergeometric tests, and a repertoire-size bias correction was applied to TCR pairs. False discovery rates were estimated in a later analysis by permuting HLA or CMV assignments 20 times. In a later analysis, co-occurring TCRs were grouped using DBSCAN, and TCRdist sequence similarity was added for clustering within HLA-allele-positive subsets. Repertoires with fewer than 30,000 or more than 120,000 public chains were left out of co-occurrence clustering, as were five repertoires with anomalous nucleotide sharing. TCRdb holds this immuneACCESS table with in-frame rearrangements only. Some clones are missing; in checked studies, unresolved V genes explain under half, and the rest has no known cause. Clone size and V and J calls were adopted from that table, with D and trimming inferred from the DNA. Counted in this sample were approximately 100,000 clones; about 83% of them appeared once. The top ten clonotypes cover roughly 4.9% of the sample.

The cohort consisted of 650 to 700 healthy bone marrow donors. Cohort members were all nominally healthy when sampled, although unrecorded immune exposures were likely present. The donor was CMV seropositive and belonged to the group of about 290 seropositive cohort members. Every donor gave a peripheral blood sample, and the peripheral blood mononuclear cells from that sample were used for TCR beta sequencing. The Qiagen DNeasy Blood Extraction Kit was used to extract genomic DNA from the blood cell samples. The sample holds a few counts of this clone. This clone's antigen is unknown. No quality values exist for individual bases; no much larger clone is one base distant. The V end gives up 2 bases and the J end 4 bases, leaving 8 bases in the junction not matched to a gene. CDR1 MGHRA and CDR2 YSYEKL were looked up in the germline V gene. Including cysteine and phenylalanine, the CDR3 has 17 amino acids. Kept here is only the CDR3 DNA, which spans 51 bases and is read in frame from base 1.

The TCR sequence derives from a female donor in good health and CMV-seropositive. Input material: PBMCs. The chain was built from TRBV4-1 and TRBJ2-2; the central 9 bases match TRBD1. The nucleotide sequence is TGCGCCAGCAGCCAACATGGGAGGGACAGGGCCACCGGGGAGCTGTTTTTT. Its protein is CASSQHGRDRATGELFF.